This entry concerns a single T cell receptor (beta chain). The antigen is undetermined. A second PCR of 7 to 11 cycles used a sample-barcoded 5' primer and a J-beta primer mix. TCRdb redid the calling of the 5' RACE reads with MiXCR, one entry per CDR3 protein. The table includes 550,000 to 700,000 distinct CDR3 sequences, roughly 29% detected once. This record comes from a study of blood T cells in healthy people across ages. Overall study context: For every two T cells, template switching captured about one barcoded beta molecule.

The ends were cut back, 4 bases at V and 8 bases at J, with 6 bases in the middle. The CDR3 contains 11 residues. Findings and caveats of the study: Roughly linear age-related decline in beta diversity appeared, significant by age about 37. Naive and antigen-experienced cells were not separated, limiting conclusive comparison.

This sequence was found in a woman between 65 and 79 years old in good health. The sequenced sample was blood. The rearrangement links TRBV12-3 or TRBV12-4 to TRBJ2-1; D gene uncertain. The CDR3: CASSSADEQFF. As DNA, the CDR3 is TGTGCCAGCAGTTCTGCCGATGAGCAGTTCTTC.